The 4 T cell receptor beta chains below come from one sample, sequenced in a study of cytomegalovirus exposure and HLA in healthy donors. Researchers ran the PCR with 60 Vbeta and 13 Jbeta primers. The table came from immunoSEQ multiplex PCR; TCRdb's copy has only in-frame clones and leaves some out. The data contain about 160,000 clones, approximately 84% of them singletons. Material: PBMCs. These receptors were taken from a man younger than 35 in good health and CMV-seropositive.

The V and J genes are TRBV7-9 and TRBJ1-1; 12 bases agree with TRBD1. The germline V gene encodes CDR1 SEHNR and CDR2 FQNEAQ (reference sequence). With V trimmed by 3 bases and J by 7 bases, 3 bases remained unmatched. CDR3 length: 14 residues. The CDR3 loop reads CASSLGQGANEAFF. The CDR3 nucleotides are TGTGCCAGCAGCTTGGGACAGGGGGCCAATGAAGCTTTCTTT.

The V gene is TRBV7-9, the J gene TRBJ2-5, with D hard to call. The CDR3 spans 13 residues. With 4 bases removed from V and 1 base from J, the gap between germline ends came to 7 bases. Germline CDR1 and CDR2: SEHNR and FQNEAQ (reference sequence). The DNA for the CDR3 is TGTGCCAGCAGCTCTCAGATCCAAGAGACCCAGTACTTC. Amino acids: CASSSQIQETQYF.

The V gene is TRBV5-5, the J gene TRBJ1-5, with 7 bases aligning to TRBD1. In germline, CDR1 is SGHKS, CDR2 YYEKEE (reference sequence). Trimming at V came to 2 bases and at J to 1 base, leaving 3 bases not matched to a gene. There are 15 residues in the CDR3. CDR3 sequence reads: CASSFEGASNQPQHF. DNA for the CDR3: TGTGCCAGCAGCTTCGAGGGGGCGAGCAATCAGCCCCAGCATTTT.

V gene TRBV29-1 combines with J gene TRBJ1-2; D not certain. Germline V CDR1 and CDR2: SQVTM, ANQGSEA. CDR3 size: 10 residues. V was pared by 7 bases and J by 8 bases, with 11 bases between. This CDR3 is CSAEVEGYTF. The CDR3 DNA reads TGCAGCGCCGAGGTGGAGGGCTACACCTTC.